This entry features one T cell receptor (beta chain) sequence. Its antigen is unidentified. This sample was included in a study of chemoradiotherapy in HPV16-positive cancers. In the study overall: A couple of HPV16-positive patients' cells yielded candidate HPV-specific clones and common motifs.

General study findings and limits: Non-HPV-specific T cells did not expand in tumors during treatment, whereas candidate HPV-specific clones and E7-related motifs did.

Over chemoradiotherapy, repertoires were sampled more than once. The germline V gene has CDR1 LNHNV and CDR2 YYDKDF (reference sequence). With V trimmed by 3 bases and J by 3 bases, 2 bases remained unmatched. The CDR3 contains 15 residues. Generated by immunoSEQ multiplex PCR, the TCRdb table keeps only in-frame clones and is missing some. The table lists some 5,100 clones, roughly 90% of them singletons, with 20% to 25% in the top ten. This chain uses TRBV15 with TRBJ2-3; 11 nucleotides agree with TRBD2. The TCR comes from a human donor with HPV-associated anogenital cancer. The starting material was blood, obtained from a patient who underwent chemoradiotherapy. The CDR3 nucleotides read TGTGCCACCAGCAGGACTAGCGGGGCAACAGATACGCAGTATTTT. Protein product: CATSRTSGATDTQYF.